This passage covers 29 T cell receptor beta chains from one sample sequenced in a study of T cells in Graves' hyperthyroidism and ophthalmopathy. It was RNA transcripts that yielded the amplified TCR beta CDR3 regions. TCR CDR3 underwent first-round RT-PCR with the HTBI primer set. TCRdb reprocessed the multiplex PCR reads via MiXCR and lists one record per CDR3 protein. Among 450,000 to 650,000 distinct CDR3 sequences listed, 15% to 20% were seen once. Sequenced sample: blood. These receptors all come from a woman younger than 30 with Graves' ophthalmopathy.

The chain employs TRBV28 and TRBJ2-5, with 13 bases lining up with TRBD2. V lost 2 bases, J lost 5 bases, and 14 bases stayed unmatched. CDR1 is MDHEN, CDR2 SYDVKM, per germline. CDR3 length: 19 amino acids. CDR3 sequence (DNA): TGTGCCAGCAGTTTAAGAGTACTAGCGGGGGGGATCCTAGGCGAGACCCAGTACTTC. Its protein product is CASSLRVLAGGILGETQYF. Based on the CDR3 plus reference TRBV28 and TRBJ2-5, the full variable domain is DVKVTQSSRYLVKRTGEKVFLECVQDMDHENMFWYRQDPGLGLRLIYFSYDVKMKEKGDIPEGYSVSREKKERFSLILESASTNQTSMYLCASSLRVLAGGILGETQYFGPGTRLLVL.

This chain links TRBV9 with TRBJ2-6; D gene unclear. CDR1 SGDLS and CDR2 YYNGEE come from the germline V gene. CDR3 size: 16 residues. V gave up 0 bases and J gave up 0 bases, with 7 bases separating them. The CDR3 loop reads CASSVGVFSGANVLTF. The CDR3 DNA is TGTGCCAGCAGCGTAGGTGTTTTCTCTGGGGCCAACGTCCTGACTTTC. Filled out from reference TRBV9 and TRBJ2-6, the complete variable domain reads DSGVTQTPKHLITATGQRVTLRCSPRSGDLSVYWYQQSLDQGLQFLIQYYNGEERAKGNILERFSAQQFPDLHSELNLSSLELGDSALYFCASSVGVFSGANVLTFGAGSRLTVL.

This clonotype has at least ten counts. The gene calls are TRBV7-2 and TRBJ2-3, with a tentative D call TRBD2 (6 bases). This CDR3 contains 16 residues. Deletions cut 5 bases from V and 8 bases from J, with 23 bases between. Germline V gene lookup returns CDR1 SGHTA and CDR2 FQGNSA. The CDR3 reads CASSLGLMGLGGTQYF. The CDR3 DNA follows: TGTGCCAGCAGCCTCGGACTCATGGGACTGGGAGGTACGCAGTATTTT.

The chain links TRBV4-1 to TRBJ1-5, with D hard to call. Germline-derived CDR1 and CDR2 are MGHRA and YSYEKL. Trimming took 1 base from V and 6 from J, leaving 7 bases between them. The CDR3 contains 13 residues. In nucleotides, the CDR3 is TGCGCCAGCAGCCAAGGTCGTAGTCAGCCCCAGCATTTT. It codes for CASSQGRSQPQHF.

The gene calls are TRBV30 and TRBJ2-1; D may be TRBD2 (5 bases). V dropped 0 bases and J dropped 9 bases, with 9 bases sitting between them. CDR3 length: 12 amino acids. The germline CDR1 and CDR2 sequences are GTSNPN and SVGIG (reference sequence). The CDR3 DNA reads TGTGCCTGGAGTGTACTAGGGTTTGAGCAGTTCTTC. The encoded protein is CAWSVLGFEQFF.

This clonotype was picked up many times. The chain is built from TRBV12-3 or TRBV12-4 and TRBJ2-1; TRBD2 agrees at 9 bases. The CDR3 sequence is 15 residues long. V was pared by 3 bases and J by 7 bases, with 7 bases of the junction left unmatched. The CDR3 loop is CASSFGGRALNEQFF. For the CDR3, the DNA is TGTGCCAGCAGTTTCGGCGGGAGGGCCCTTAATGAGCAGTTCTTC.

This clonotype was seen a few times. The V gene is TRBV9, the J gene TRBJ2-3, with 11 bases lining up with TRBD2. The CDR3 is 17 residues long. Per the germline V gene, CDR1 is SGDLS and CDR2 is YYNGEE. J gave up 0 bases and V 4 bases, and 7 bases lay outside the gene matches. CDR3: CASSPRLAGLSTDTQYF. Here the CDR3 DNA reads TGTGCCAGCAGCCCCAGACTAGCGGGGCTTAGCACAGATACGCAGTATTTT.

This clonotype was detected many times. The chain employs TRBV20-1 and TRBJ2-4; D possibly matches TRBD1 or TRBD2 (5 bases each). Trimming removed 6 bases at V and 6 bases at J, with 15 bases between. The germline gives CDR1 DFQATT, CDR2 SNEGSKA (reference sequence). This CDR3 spans 13 amino acids. CDR3 protein: CSARLGVTNIQYF. CDR3 bases: TGCAGTGCCAGACTGGGGGTCACAAACATTCAGTACTTC.

This clonotype came up a few times. The chain uses TRBV19 and TRBJ1-2; D unresolved. V lost 0 bases, J lost 1 base, and 9 bases lay in between. The CDR3 extends over 15 amino acids. Germline V lookup: CDR1 LNHDA, CDR2 SQIVND (reference sequence). Here the CDR3 reads CASSIDEDVNYGYTF. In nucleotides, the CDR3 is TGTGCCAGTAGTATAGATGAGGACGTTAACTATGGCTACACCTTC.

At least ten counts were recorded for this clonotype. The chain links TRBV7-9 to TRBJ2-5; no definite D call. The CDR3 loop spans 16 amino acids. The germline gives CDR1 SEHNR, CDR2 FQNEAQ (reference sequence). V was pared by 3 bases and J by 0 bases, with 14 bases between. The CDR3 loop is CASSFPRAQYQETQYF. CDR3 coding DNA: TGTGCCAGCAGCTTTCCGCGAGCGCAGTACCAAGAGACCCAGTACTTC.

This chain uses TRBV6-1 with TRBJ1-1; 9 bases are a match to TRBD1. This CDR3 has 15 residues. Germline V gene sequence: CDR1 MNHNS, CDR2 SASEGT. V shed 6 bases, J shed 4 bases, and the junction held 9 bases outside the gene matches. The CDR3 loop is CASRSQGAGATEAFF. CDR3 nucleotide sequence: TGTGCCAGCAGATCACAGGGGGCTGGGGCCACTGAAGCTTTCTTT.

This clonotype appeared many times. J is TRBJ2-7 and V is TRBV28; 7 bases line up with TRBD2. CDR3 size: 16 residues. V gave up 8 bases and J gave up 1 base; unmatched junction bases: 14. Per germline, CDR1 MDHEN and CDR2 SYDVKM. The CDR3 sequence is CASLGWAGAGSYEQYF. In DNA form, the CDR3 reads TGTGCCAGCCTAGGGTGGGCGGGAGCGGGATCCTACGAGCAGTACTTC.

This sequence joins TRBV6-1 and TRBJ1-5; D call uncertain. The CDR3 contains 12 residues. With 6 bases removed from V and 4 bases from J, the gap between germline ends came to 7 bases. The germline V gene has CDR1 MNHNS and CDR2 SASEGT. CDR3 DNA sequence: TGTGCCAGCAGCTCCAATAATCAGCCCCAGCATTTT. This codes for CASSSNNQPQHF.

The chain has TRBV29-1 and TRBJ2-3; 13 nucleotides match TRBD2. Germline lookup yields CDR1 SQVTM and CDR2 ANQGSEA. This CDR3 spans 16 amino acids. V was pared by 7 bases and J by 2 bases, with 9 bases of the junction left unmatched. In DNA form, the CDR3 reads TGCAGCGGGGTAGGACTAGCGGGAGCGCACACAGATACGCAGTATTTT. This gives the protein CSGVGLAGAHTDTQYF.

Many counts were recorded for this clonotype. The gene calls are TRBV28 and TRBJ2-1, with 8 nucleotides matching TRBD2. Trimming removed 10 bases from V and 8 bases from J; junction bases left unmatched: 7. The V gene's germline CDR1 is MDHEN and CDR2 SYDVKM. CDR3 length equals 12 residues. The CDR3 DNA follows: TGTGCCATCGGGGGGGCTCTCGATGAGCAGTTCTTC. Its protein product is CAIGGALDEQFF.

Comment on this clonotype: A junction end diverges from the germline sequence, so it may reflect a read error. V and J are TRBV5-6 and TRBJ2-7; 9 bases match TRBD1. The germline gives CDR1 SGHDT, CDR2 YYEEEE. The CDR3 has 15 residues. The CDR3 sequence: CASSFIGTGSYEQYF. As DNA, the CDR3 is TGTGCCAGTAGCTTCATCGGGACAGGGTCTTACGAGCAGTACTTC.

This clonotype showed up many times. The chain recombines TRBV5-1 with TRBJ2-1, with 10 nucleotides matching TRBD2. The CDR3 length is 17 residues. Per germline, CDR1 SGHRS and CDR2 YFSETQ. Trimming took 4 bases from V and 3 from J; bases not matched to a gene: 10. For the CDR3, the DNA is TGCGCCAGCAGCACCCGACTAGCGGGTAATCTCTACAATGAGCAGTTCTTC. This codes for CASSTRLAGNLYNEQFF.

This clonotype was counted between two and nine times. The chain couples TRBV7-8 to TRBJ2-3; D remains unclear. V was trimmed by 7 bases and J by 2 bases, leaving 10 bases between them. Germline V gene lookup returns CDR1 SGHVS and CDR2 FQNEAQ. This CDR3 is built from 13 residues. This CDR3 reads CASKALVTDTQYF. The CDR3 DNA is TGTGCCAGCAAGGCCTTAGTCACAGATACGCAGTATTTT. Full variable domain (missing parts from reference TRBV7-8 and TRBJ2-3): GAGVSQSPRYKVAKRGQDVALRCDPISGHVSLFWYQQALGQGPEFLTYFQNEAQLDKSGLPSDRFFAERPEGSVSTLKIQRTQQEDSAVYLCASKALVTDTQYFGPGTRLTVL.

V and J are TRBV9 and TRBJ2-4; 9 nucleotides align to TRBD1. The V and J ends lost 3 bases and 15 bases, in that order; junction bases with no gene match: 10. Per the germline V gene, CDR1 is SGDLS and CDR2 is YYNGEE. The CDR3 is made up of 13 amino acids. The CDR3 DNA follows: TGTGCCAGCAGCGGGGGGACAGGGCTAGTTTTGTACTTC. Protein product: CASSGGTGLVLYF.

This clonotype was counted ten times or more. The V call is TRBV12-3 or TRBV12-4, the J call TRBJ2-7; 9 bases map to TRBD2. CDR3 length: 15 amino acids. V lost 1 base, J lost 7 bases, and 8 bases stayed unmatched. CDR3 nucleotides: TGTGCCAGCAGTTTAGTTGCGGGAGGGCCTCGGGAGCAGTACTTC. It is translated as CASSLVAGGPREQYF.

J is TRBJ2-1 and V is TRBV28; TRBD1 agrees at 10 bases. V dropped 6 bases and J dropped 8; count of bases not matched to a gene: 13. The CDR3 runs to 16 residues. Germline lookup yields CDR1 MDHEN and CDR2 SYDVKM. The CDR3 spells CASRQRDRGPGDEQFF. The CDR3 region has the DNA TGTGCCAGCAGGCAGAGAGACAGGGGGCCAGGGGATGAGCAGTTCTTC.

This clonotype was seen at least ten times. The V gene is TRBV3-1, the J gene TRBJ2-3; D possibly corresponds to TRBD2 (6 bases). Germline CDR1 LGHDT, CDR2 YNNKEL (reference sequence). V was clipped by 0 bases and J by 3 bases, with 13 bases between them. This CDR3 spans 16 amino acids. CDR3 sequence: CASSQDRGGETDTQYF. CDR3 bases: TGTGCCAGCAGCCAAGATAGGGGAGGCGAGACAGATACGCAGTATTTT.

This clonotype was observed a handful of times. The V gene is TRBV29-1, the J gene TRBJ2-2; no reliable D call. CDR3 length: 10 residues. The germline V gene encodes CDR1 SQVTM and CDR2 ANQGSEA. Trimming shortened V by 6 bases and J by 5 bases, and 4 bases separated the two germline ends. CDR3 DNA: TGCAGCGTGGGAACCGGGGAGCTGTTTTTT. Translated: CSVGTGELFF.

This clonotype was counted ten times or more. The gene calls are TRBV10-3 and TRBJ2-2, with TRBD2 as a possible D gene (6 bases). V lost 6 bases and J lost 4, with 15 bases in between. The length of the CDR3 is 15 residues. The germline CDR1 and CDR2 sequences are ENHRY and SYGVKD. CDR3 residues: CAISRDGRSTGELFF. The CDR3 DNA is TGTGCCATCAGCAGGGATGGGAGGTCCACCGGGGAGCTGTTTTTT.

This clonotype has ten or more counts. The rearrangement joins TRBV28 to TRBJ2-3; D is possibly TRBD1 (6 bases). Looked up from germline, CDR1 is MDHEN and CDR2 is SYDVKM. The germline V and J ends were trimmed by 5 bases and 0 bases, with 15 bases remaining between them. This CDR3 has 16 amino acids. CDR3 sequence: CASSGPGDASTDTQYF. The CDR3 nucleotides read TGTGCCAGCAGTGGGCCAGGGGATGCTAGCACAGATACGCAGTATTTT. The variable domain in full, with the rest retrieved from reference TRBV28 and TRBJ2-3, is DVKVTQSSRYLVKRTGEKVFLECVQDMDHENMFWYRQDPGLGLRLIYFSYDVKMKEKGDIPEGYSVSREKKERFSLILESASTNQTSMYLCASSGPGDASTDTQYFGPGTRLTVL.

This rearrangement joins TRBV9 to TRBJ1-5; TRBD1 matches at 9 bases. V trimming: 4 bases; J trimming: 7 bases; junction bases outside the gene matches: 9. There are 15 residues in the CDR3. Looked up from germline, CDR1 is SGDLS and CDR2 is YYNGEE. The CDR3 DNA is TGTGCCAGCAGCTCGGGGACAGGGTCTTTCCAGCCCCAGCATTTT. It codes for CASSSGTGSFQPQHF.

This clonotype was seen repeatedly, ten times or more. The V gene is TRBV5-6, the J gene TRBJ2-5; D is possibly TRBD2 (5 bases). This CDR3 is built from 14 residues. Germline lookup yields CDR1 SGHDT and CDR2 YYEEEE. V gave up 1 base and J gave up 5 bases, with 12 bases separating them. The CDR3 region has the DNA TGTGCCAGCAGCTTGACACACGGGGTGGAGACCCAGTACTTC. Translating it yields CASSLTHGVETQYF.

The V and J genes are TRBV6-1 and TRBJ2-2; D perhaps matches TRBD1 (6 bases). V lost 7 bases, J lost 7 bases, and 16 bases lay in between. Germline V lookup: CDR1 MNHNS, CDR2 SASEGT. The CDR3 spans 14 residues. The CDR3 DNA reads TGTGCCAGCATCTCGTTCAGGGGAATCGGGGAGCTGTTTTTT. It yields the protein CASISFRGIGELFF.

This clonotype showed up many times. The chain combines TRBV5-6 with TRBJ1-2, with unresolved D. The CDR3 extends over 13 amino acids. CDR1 is SGHDT, CDR2 YYEEEE, per germline. V was shortened by 6 bases and J by 0 bases, with 9 bases between the two germline ends. CDR3 sequence: CASTATANYGYTF. The CDR3 DNA is TGTGCCAGCACCGCCACAGCTAACTATGGCTACACCTTC.